Sequencing of this T cell receptor beta chain was carried out in a study of T cell repertoires in cytomegalovirus infection. Turning to this clonotype: The antigen is unknown.

The germline V gene has CDR1 MNHEY and CDR2 SVGAGI. The CDR3 loop spans 15 amino acids. Trimming removed 5 bases at V and 2 bases at J, with 13 bases between. TCRdb used MiXCR to reprocess the reads, holding one entry per CDR3 protein. The top ten clones hold under 30% of a sample with 150,000 to 200,000 distinct CDR3 sequences, about a fifth of them seen once. Sequenced material: CD8+ T cells from cultured PBMCs, taken from culture after CMV antigen stimulation. The sequence derives from a human donor in good health (CMV status not recorded). Some clones in this sample may be carry-over from other donors' samples. The chain joins TRBV6-5 to TRBJ2-1, with D unresolved. CDR3 region: CASSIGPPTYNEQFF. CDR3 DNA sequence: TGTGCCAGCAGTATCGGACCACCCACCTACAATGAGCAGTTCTTC.